This TCR beta chain stems from a study of blood T cell repertoires in COVID-19. For the study at large: Spain, Italy and the United States supplied samples that represented acute and convalescent COVID-19.

In this sample, this clone turned up once. From germline, CDR1 is MDHEN and CDR2 SYDVKM. Between the trimmed V and J ends, which lost 3 bases and 1 base, there was a span of 6 bases. CDR3 length: 14 residues. In the original processing: The authors estimated nucleated cell counts from reference gene primer amplification. TCRdb keeps only in-frame clones here, not all; method: immunoSEQ multiplex PCR. For V, J and clone size, that table is used; D and trimming come from the DNA. The data hold approximately 130,000 clones, with under 90% observed a single time. Sequencing input: peripheral blood. The chain is built from TRBV28 and TRBJ1-4, with unresolved D. The clonotype was recovered from a woman aged 55-69 years with active or convalescent COVID-19. The CDR3 region is CASSFTRTNEKLFF. In DNA form, the CDR3 reads TGTGCCAGCAGTTTTACAAGAACTAATGAAAAACTGTTTTTT.